This T cell receptor (beta chain) emerged from a study of T cell changes during pregnancy in multiple sclerosis. Generated by immunoSEQ multiplex PCR, the TCRdb table keeps only in-frame clones and is missing some. The sample shows about 80,000 clones, 75% to 90% of them seen only once. The TCR comes from a female donor with multiple sclerosis, enrolled in a pregnancy study. The material was peripheral blood, obtained before pregnancy.

The CDR3 nucleotides are TGTGCCAGCCATTACAGGGTTCGAGAAAAACTGTTTTTT. Encoded protein: CASHYRVREKLFF. The chain joins TRBV2 to TRBJ1-4, with D tentatively TRBD1 (6 bases). The CDR3 loop spans 13 amino acids. The germline CDR1 and CDR2 sequences are SNHLY and FYNNEI. Between the trimmed V and J ends, which lost 8 bases and 8 bases, there was a span of 15 bases.